The 30 T cell receptor beta chains below were found in one sample sequenced in a study of T-cell memory formation after mild COVID-19. From the 5' RACE reads, TCRdb called clonotypes with MiXCR, one entry per CDR3 protein. The data contain almost 550,000 distinct CDR3 sequences, roughly 20% of them singletons. The sample taken for sequencing was PBMCs or a T cell subset sorted from them (not recorded which). The receptor source for this set is an adult woman who had mild COVID-19 (a few samples of this study predate the infection). Cell type and time point are not known.

V and J are TRBV11-3 and TRBJ1-1, with 7 bases aligning to TRBD1. V lost 5 bases and J lost 0; bases outside the gene matches: 15. Germline V CDR1 and CDR2: SGHNT, YENEEA. The CDR3 has 18 residues. The CDR3 DNA follows: TGTGCCAGCAGCCAACAAGGGTTTCCAGGGGGACTGAACACTGAAGCTTTCTTT. It yields the protein CASSQQGFPGGLNTEAFF.

V usage is TRBV6-5 and J usage is TRBJ2-1, with a possible D match to TRBD1 (6 bases). CDR3 length: 14 amino acids. The V gene's germline CDR1 is MNHEY and CDR2 SVGAGI. Deletions cut 7 bases from V and 5 bases from J, with 15 bases between. CDR3 sequence reads: CASTLHEGDNEQFF. The DNA of the CDR3 is TGTGCCAGCACCCTCCATGAGGGGGACAATGAGCAGTTCTTC.

The chain uses TRBV4-2 and TRBJ2-7; a possible D gene is TRBD2 (6 bases). Trimming shortened V by 0 bases and J by 6 bases, and 18 bases separated the two germline ends. The CDR3 is 16 residues long. Germline CDR1 LGHNA, CDR2 YNFKEQ. The CDR3, as DNA: TGTGCCAGCAGCCAAGAGGAGTCGGGAGTGGGGCGCGAGCAGTACTTC. Its protein product is CASSQEESGVGREQYF.

This clonotype was detected only a few times. The chain is built from TRBV24-1 and TRBJ1-5; 10 bases agree with TRBD1. Germline V gene data show CDR1 as KGHDR and CDR2 as SFDVKD. The V and J ends lost 4 bases and 16 bases, in that order; junction bases with no gene match: 9. The CDR3 is 13 residues long. CDR3 loop: CATSDSTDRGAHF. CDR3 DNA: TGTGCCACCAGTGACTCCACGGACAGGGGGGCACATTTT.

The chain joins TRBV5-1 to TRBJ2-7, with 12 bases matching TRBD1. CDR3 size: 14 residues. V was pared by 3 bases and J by 6 bases, with 4 bases of the junction left unmatched. From germline, CDR1 is SGHRS and CDR2 YFSETQ. The DNA of the CDR3 is TGCGCCAGCAGCTCCGGGACAGGGGGCGGCGAGCAGTACTTC. Residues: CASSSGTGGGEQYF. The whole variable domain, remainder taken from reference TRBV5-1 and TRBJ2-7, is KAGVTQTPRYLIKTRGQQVTLSCSPISGHRSVSWYQQTPGQGLQFLFEYFSETQRNKGNFPGRFSGRQFSNSRSEMNVSTLELGDSALYLCASSSGTGGGEQYFGPGTRLTVT.

This clonotype was recorded only once. The chain joins TRBV20-1 to TRBJ1-2; D gene uncertain. There are 12 residues in the CDR3. Germline V gene sequence: CDR1 DFQATT, CDR2 SNEGSKA (reference sequence). V lost 3 bases, J lost 8 bases, and 13 bases lay in between. CDR3 nucleotide sequence: TGCAGTGCTAGTAGAGACTATGGAGGCTACACCTTC. Translating gives CSASRDYGGYTF.

The gene calls are TRBV7-8 and TRBJ2-1, with D perhaps matching TRBD2 (6 bases). Trimming left V 5 bases short and J 9 bases short, with 17 bases between. Germline assignment: CDR1 SGHVS and CDR2 FQNEAQ. CDR3 length: 14 residues. CDR3 residues: CASSPPRGASEQFF. Here the CDR3 DNA reads TGTGCCAGCAGCCCGCCCCGCGGGGCTAGTGAGCAGTTCTTC.

The genes are TRBV7-9 and TRBJ2-7; 8 nucleotides agree with TRBD1. From germline, CDR1 is SEHNR and CDR2 FQNEAQ (reference sequence). Trimming at V came to 5 bases and at J to 3 bases, leaving 3 bases not matched to a gene. This CDR3 contains 13 residues. The CDR3 region has the DNA TGTGCCAGCAGCGACGACAGGGGCTACGAGCAGTACTTC. Residues: CASSDDRGYEQYF.

This clonotype was found a few times. The chain couples TRBV2 to TRBJ2-1; 7 bases are a match to TRBD2. CDR1 SNHLY and CDR2 FYNNEI come from the germline V gene. This CDR3 comprises 14 residues. Trimming removed 6 bases from V and 9 bases from J; junction bases left unmatched: 11. The CDR3 DNA sequence: TGTGCCAGCAGCCCGCGGGGTCCGGGGGGTGAGCAGTTCTTC. Encoded protein: CASSPRGPGGEQFF.

This clonotype showed up many times. The CDR3, as DNA: TGTGCCAGCAGTCAACAGGGAATCCTCGGGAGGGAGCAGTACTTC. As protein: CASSQQGILGREQYF. The V and J genes are TRBV6-5 and TRBJ2-7, with D maybe TRBD2 (7 bases). The germline V gene encodes CDR1 MNHEY and CDR2 SVGAGI. V dropped 5 bases and J dropped 7 bases, with 21 bases sitting between them. The CDR3 loop spans 15 amino acids.

This clonotype was seen a handful of times. The CDR3 DNA sequence: TGCAGCGTTGAAGAGGGGAGAGGAAACACCATATATTTT. Amino acid sequence: CSVEEGRGNTIYF. The rearrangement links TRBV29-1 to TRBJ1-3; D is undetermined. The ends were cut back, 0 bases at V and 4 bases at J, with 7 bases in the middle. The CDR3 contains 13 residues. Germline CDR1 and CDR2: SQVTM and ANQGSEA.

The rearrangement links TRBV6-1 to TRBJ2-5, with 8 nucleotides matching TRBD2. This CDR3 has 21 amino acids. Germline CDR1 reads MNHNS; CDR2 reads SASEGT. J lost 5 bases, V lost 7 bases, and 30 bases had no gene match. The CDR3 region has the DNA TGTGCCAGCAAGGTGGGACGACCTCAGGGGAGCGGGGGACTCTTCGGGGAGACCCAGTACTTC. It translates to CASKVGRPQGSGGLFGETQYF.

This clonotype was seen more than once but under ten times. The CDR3 coding sequence is TGTGCCAGCAGCCCTCGAGGGGCCTTCTCCAATGAGCAGTTCTTC. Translation: CASSPRGAFSNEQFF. This chain joins TRBV27 and TRBJ2-1; either TRBD1 or TRBD2 may fit D (5 bases each). Trimming removed 6 bases from V and 6 bases from J, with 18 bases in between. CDR1 is MNHEY and CDR2 is SMNVEV in the germline V gene (reference sequence). The CDR3 has 15 amino acids.

The V call is TRBV7-2, the J call TRBJ2-7; TRBD2 is a possible D gene (5 bases). CDR3 size: 15 residues. The germline CDR1 and CDR2 sequences are SGHTA and FQGNSA. Trimming stripped 5 bases from V and 2 bases from J, with 16 bases between. The CDR3 nucleotides are TGTGCCAGCAGCGCTGCCTGGGTGGGAGCCTACGAGCAGTACTTC. Encoded protein: CASSAAWVGAYEQYF.

This clonotype was seen a handful of times. The chain carries TRBV6-2 or TRBV6-3 and TRBJ2-3, with 15 bases fitting TRBD2. With 0 bases clipped from V and 1 base from J, the junction kept 8 bases outside the gene matches. The length of the CDR3 is 20 residues. The germline CDR1 and CDR2 sequences are MNHEY and SVGEGT. CDR3 sequence reads: CASSYSITGLAGGRTDTQYF. The CDR3, as DNA: TGTGCCAGCAGTTACTCGATAACGGGACTAGCGGGGGGCCGCACAGATACGCAGTATTTT.

This chain links TRBV7-2 with TRBJ1-4; D remains ambiguous. The CDR3 extends over 15 amino acids. CDR1 is SGHTA, CDR2 FQGNSA, per germline. The ends were cut back, 3 bases at V and 4 bases at J, with 12 bases in the middle. The CDR3 DNA sequence: TGTGCCAGCAGCTTGTCGGACGCCAGTAATGAAAAACTGTTTTTT. It translates to CASSLSDASNEKLFF.

In its sample, this clonotype was seen a few times. The chain combines TRBV20-1 with TRBJ2-3; no reliable D call. CDR3 size: 16 residues. The V gene lost 1 base and the J gene lost 2 bases, with 16 bases spanning the gap. From germline, CDR1 is DFQATT and CDR2 SNEGSKA (reference sequence). The CDR3 coding sequence is TGCAGTGCTAGAGCGGGTATTTGGCGACCCACAGATACGCAGTATTTT. This sequence encodes CSARAGIWRPTDTQYF.

The V call is TRBV29-1, the J call TRBJ2-7; 7 nucleotides line up with TRBD1. The V and J ends lost 6 bases and 1 base, in that order; junction bases with no gene match: 12. The germline V gene has CDR1 SQVTM and CDR2 ANQGSEA. The CDR3 contains 15 residues. The CDR3 DNA reads TGCAGCGTCCTACTCACGGGACAGTCGTCCTACGAGCAGTACTTC. Translated: CSVLLTGQSSYEQYF.

The chain couples TRBV7-9 to TRBJ1-1; D perhaps matches TRBD1 (5 bases). This CDR3 is built from 15 residues. The V end was cut by 4 bases, the J end by 6 bases, with 18 bases between. From germline, CDR1 is SEHNR and CDR2 FQNEAQ (reference sequence). In nucleotides, the CDR3 is TGTGCCAGCAGCTCCCCTGGGCCCTGGGACCCTGAAGCTTTCTTT. Its translation is CASSSPGPWDPEAFF.

The J gene is TRBJ2-3, the V gene TRBV5-1; 12 bases fit TRBD2. Germline assignment: CDR1 SGHRS and CDR2 YFSETQ. The V segment lost 3 bases and the J segment 4 bases; nucleotides outside the gene matches: 3. The CDR3 contains 15 residues. The CDR3 nucleotides are TGCGCCAGCAGCTCTAGCGGGGGGGCGGCAGATACGCAGTATTTT. Translating gives CASSSSGGAADTQYF.

This clonotype turned up a few times. A junction end diverges from the germline sequence, so it may reflect a read error. The V gene is TRBV12-3 or TRBV12-4, the J gene TRBJ2-7; 9 nucleotides match TRBD2. CDR3 length: 12 amino acids. As DNA, the CDR3 is TGTGCCAGCAGTCTAGCGGGGATTAACCCATACTTC. Translating gives CASSLAGINPYF.

This clonotype was seen more than once but under ten times. V gene TRBV12-5 combines with J gene TRBJ2-1, with 9 positions matching TRBD2. V trimming: 11 bases; J trimming: 6 bases; junction bases outside the gene matches: 5. In germline, CDR1 is LGHNT, CDR2 FRNRAP. This CDR3 spans 12 amino acids. CDR3 bases: TGTGCTGGCTCGACTAGCGGCAATGAGCAGTTCTTC. It is translated as CAGSTSGNEQFF.

This chain uses TRBV12-3 or TRBV12-4 with TRBJ1-6; D remains unclear. Deletions cut 2 bases from V and 5 bases from J, with 7 bases between. This CDR3 comprises 14 residues. The chain's CDR3 is CASSLWGDNSPLHF. The CDR3 DNA reads TGTGCCAGCAGTTTATGGGGAGATAATTCACCCCTCCACTTT.

This clonotype was seen a few times. DNA for the CDR3: TGTGCCACCAGTGACCCCCGCCAATATTCGGTGGGCCAAGAGACCCAGTACTTC. This encodes CATSDPRQYSVGQETQYF. The chain links TRBV24-1 to TRBJ2-5; D remains ambiguous. The CDR3 contains 18 residues. Trimming shortened V by 4 bases and J by 1 base, and 21 bases separated the two germline ends. Germline CDR1 is KGHDR and CDR2 is SFDVKD.

The chain links TRBV4-3 to TRBJ2-3, with 13 bases lining up with TRBD2. Germline-derived CDR1 and CDR2 are LGHNA and YSLEER. The CDR3 totals 22 residues. With V trimmed by 0 bases and J by 2 bases, 17 bases remained unmatched. The DNA for the CDR3 is TGCGCCAGCAGCCAAGAGGGTGCGAGTTGGACTAGCGGGAGTCGTCTCACAGATACGCAGTATTTT. Amino acids: CASSQEGASWTSGSRLTDTQYF.

This clonotype occurred a few times. CDR3 nucleotide sequence: TGTGCCACCAGTGATTTGGGGCGGGAGGGGACCAATGAGCAGTTCTTC. Amino acids: CATSDLGREGTNEQFF. The chain combines TRBV24-1 with TRBJ2-1, with TRBD2 matching over 9 bases. Trimming cost V 0 bases and J 6 bases; bases outside gene matches: 5. The CDR3 covers 16 residues. In germline, CDR1 is KGHDR, CDR2 SFDVKD.

The V call is TRBV9, the J call TRBJ2-5; the match to TRBD1 covers 8 bases. CDR1 is SGDLS, CDR2 YYNGEE, per germline. There are 17 residues in the CDR3. V dropped 0 bases and J dropped 1; count of bases not matched to a gene: 8. The CDR3 loop reads CASSVEGAGGFQETQYF. Here the CDR3 DNA reads TGTGCCAGCAGCGTAGAGGGGGCAGGGGGCTTCCAAGAGACCCAGTACTTC.

This clonotype showed up just a few times. This chain links TRBV27 with TRBJ1-1; 7 bases are shared with TRBD1. V lost 3 bases to trimming and J lost 1 base; unmatched junction nucleotides: 5. The CDR3 totals 15 residues. Looked up from germline, CDR1 is MNHEY and CDR2 is SMNVEV (reference sequence). Written as DNA, the CDR3 is TGTGCCAGCAGTTTCCAGGGGGTATCGAACACTGAAGCTTTCTTT. Translating it yields CASSFQGVSNTEAFF.

The chain is built from TRBV7-2 and TRBJ1-4, with TRBD1 as a possible D gene (5 bases). Germline V gives CDR1 SGHTA, CDR2 FQGNSA. V lost 5 bases to trimming and J lost 8 bases, with 18 bases between them. The CDR3 covers 15 residues. CDR3 protein: CASSHSSVDNEKLFF. CDR3 coding DNA: TGTGCCAGCAGCCACTCCTCAGTGGACAACGAAAAACTGTTTTTT.

This clonotype was found many times. The V call is TRBV30, the J call TRBJ1-2; a possible D gene is TRBD1 (5 bases). V dropped 3 bases and J dropped 4 bases, with 12 bases sitting between them. Germline-derived CDR1 and CDR2 are GTSNPN and SVGIG (reference sequence). There are 13 residues in the CDR3. The DNA of the CDR3 is TGTGCCTGGAGCCGGGACGGATTCTATGGCTACACCTTC. This gives the protein CAWSRDGFYGYTF.